This TCR beta chain was sequenced in a study of neurological immune-mediated disorders. This clonotype was seen ten or more times. TCRdb reprocessed the 5' RACE reads via MiXCR and lists one record per CDR3 protein. The sample includes under 80,000 distinct CDR3 sequences, 4% to 6% of them seen just once. The germline CDR1 and CDR2 sequences are MNHEY and SVGAGI. The CDR3 length is 15 residues. J gave up 4 bases and V 7 bases, and 7 bases lay outside the gene matches. Sequencing was carried out using PBMCs. The chain joins TRBV6-5 to TRBJ1-6, with 7 bases fitting TRBD1. The source of this sequence is a woman in her thirties with multiple sclerosis. This CDR3 reads CASKTQGGYNSPLHF. The CDR3 DNA reads as TGTGCCAGCAAAACTCAGGGGGGGTATAATTCACCCCTCCACTTT.